These T cell receptor beta chains were read from a single sample in a study of T cells in Graves' hyperthyroidism and ophthalmopathy. Via MiXCR, TCRdb re-called the multiplex PCR reads, giving one row per CDR3 protein. The sample shows fewer than 300,000 distinct CDR3 sequences, about 16% of them seen only once. Sequences were obtained from blood. All receptors derive from a woman between 45 and 60 years old with Graves' hyperthyroidism that later progressed to Graves' ophthalmopathy. Each CDR3 is given with its conserved first and last residue. Each record gives: clone size, D gene, V gene, J gene, CDR3 DNA, CDR3 protein. D genes are given only for firm matches. Clone size is not always given. Where it is, it says once, few, many or a class for expanded clones.

abundance: many; d_gene: .; v_gene: TRBV2; j_gene: TRBJ2-7; CDR3nt: TGTGCCAGCAGCCGGGTCAACTACTACGAGCAGTACTTC; CDR3aa: CASSRVNYYEQYF
abundance: few; d_gene: TRBD2; v_gene: TRBV28; j_gene: TRBJ2-3; CDR3nt: TGTGCCAGCGGACTAGCGGGAGGTGGGGATACGCAGTATTTT; CDR3aa: CASGLAGGGDTQYF
abundance: many; d_gene: TRBD2; v_gene: TRBV11-3; j_gene: TRBJ2-5; CDR3nt: TGTGCCAGCAGCCAGGGAGTAGCGGGAGCAAAAGAGACCCAGTACTTC; CDR3aa: CASSQGVAGAKETQYF
abundance: .; d_gene: .; v_gene: TRBV5-1; j_gene: TRBJ2-4; CDR3nt: TGCGCCAGCAGGGGTGGGAACATTCAGTACTTC; CDR3aa: CASRGGNIQYF
abundance: few; d_gene: TRBD2; v_gene: TRBV19; j_gene: TRBJ2-3; CDR3nt: TGTGCCTCCAACCCGCTAGCGGGAGGGATTAGCACAGATACGCAGTATTTT; CDR3aa: CASNPLAGGISTDTQYF
abundance: few; d_gene: .; v_gene: TRBV9; j_gene: TRBJ1-1; CDR3nt: TGTGCCAGCAGCGTCACGGGAGTGAACACTGAAGCTTTCTTT; CDR3aa: CASSVTGVNTEAFF
abundance: many; d_gene: .; v_gene: TRBV29-1; j_gene: TRBJ2-1; CDR3nt: TGCAGCGTTAGTCCAGCAACCAATGAGCAGTTCTTC; CDR3aa: CSVSPATNEQFF
abundance: few; d_gene: TRBD1; v_gene: TRBV14; j_gene: TRBJ2-5; CDR3nt: TGTGCCAGCAGCCTCGACAGGGGAGGCGAGACCCAGTACTTC; CDR3aa: CASSLDRGGETQYF
abundance: many; d_gene: .; v_gene: TRBV18; j_gene: TRBJ2-7; CDR3nt: TGTGCCAGCTCACCTGAATTTGAGCAGTACTTC; CDR3aa: CASSPEFEQYF
abundance: many; d_gene: TRBD2; v_gene: TRBV10-3; j_gene: TRBJ2-5; CDR3nt: TGTGCCATCAGGGAAGCTAGCGGGAGTACTCAAGAGACCCAGTACTTC; CDR3aa: CAIREASGSTQETQYF
abundance: .; d_gene: TRBD1; v_gene: TRBV4-1; j_gene: TRBJ1-5; CDR3nt: TGCGCCAGCAGCCAACAGACCGGCCTATCAGGGGGCTTGAGCAATCAGCCCCAGCATTTT; CDR3aa: CASSQQTGLSGGLSNQPQHF
abundance: many; d_gene: .; v_gene: TRBV9; j_gene: TRBJ2-1; CDR3nt: TGTGCCAGCAGCGGCCGGTGGACTCTCAATGAGCAGTTCTTC; CDR3aa: CASSGRWTLNEQFF
abundance: few; d_gene: .; v_gene: TRBV19; j_gene: TRBJ2-5; CDR3nt: TGTGCCAGTAATACAACAAGACAGCAAGAGACCCAGTACTTC; CDR3aa: CASNTTRQQETQYF
abundance: many; d_gene: .; v_gene: TRBV29-1; j_gene: TRBJ2-3; CDR3nt: TGCAGCGTTGACCTCCGGGCGATAAGCGGAGGTCGGATCACAGATACGCAGTATTTT; CDR3aa: CSVDLRAISGGRITDTQYF
abundance: many; d_gene: .; v_gene: TRBV27; j_gene: TRBJ2-7; CDR3nt: TGTGCCAGCAGTTACCGGACGGTAGGTGAGCAGTACTTC; CDR3aa: CASSYRTVGEQYF
abundance: few; d_gene: .; v_gene: TRBV5-1; j_gene: TRBJ2-1; CDR3nt: TGCGCCAGCAGCCCGAGACCTCTCAATGAGCAGTTCTTC; CDR3aa: CASSPRPLNEQFF
abundance: .; d_gene: TRBD2; v_gene: TRBV30; j_gene: TRBJ2-3; CDR3nt: TGTGCCTGGTCGTTGCTAGCGGGAAGCACAGATACGCAGTATTTT; CDR3aa: CAWSLLAGSTDTQYF
abundance: many; d_gene: TRBD1; v_gene: TRBV18; j_gene: TRBJ1-4; CDR3nt: TGTGCCAGCTCACCGGGACAGGGAAGTAGTGAAAAACTGTTTTTT; CDR3aa: CASSPGQGSSEKLFF
abundance: .; d_gene: .; v_gene: TRBV6-4; j_gene: TRBJ2-3; CDR3nt: TGTGCCAGCAGTGACTCACTAGACACAGATACGCAGTATTTT; CDR3aa: CASSDSLDTDTQYF
abundance: .; d_gene: TRBD2; v_gene: TRBV4-1; j_gene: TRBJ2-3; CDR3nt: TGCGCCAGCACAGGGCTAGCGGGAGGGCGAGTGTCTCTAGATACGCAGTATTTT; CDR3aa: CASTGLAGGRVSLDTQYF
abundance: many; d_gene: .; v_gene: TRBV7-6; j_gene: TRBJ2-1; CDR3nt: TGTGCCAGCAGCCAAGTACAGGGCCAATACAATGAGCAGTTCTTC; CDR3aa: CASSQVQGQYNEQFF
abundance: .; d_gene: .; v_gene: TRBV27; j_gene: TRBJ2-2; CDR3nt: TGTGCCAGCAGGGTGGAGGGAAAAGACACCGGGGAGCCGTTTTTT; CDR3aa: CASRVEGKDTGEPFF
abundance: .; d_gene: TRBD1; v_gene: TRBV2; j_gene: TRBJ1-2; CDR3nt: TGTGCCAGCACCGACGGACAGGGAACTAACTATGGCTACACCTTC; CDR3aa: CASTDGQGTNYGYTF
abundance: many; d_gene: .; v_gene: TRBV28; j_gene: TRBJ2-7; CDR3nt: TGTGCCAGCAGTTTGAGGCTAGCGTCGACCTACGAGCAGTACTTC; CDR3aa: CASSLRLASTYEQYF
abundance: many; d_gene: .; v_gene: TRBV28; j_gene: TRBJ1-1; CDR3nt: TGTGCCAGCAAACTTTCCAGGACCAACACTGAAGCTTTCTTT; CDR3aa: CASKLSRTNTEAFF
abundance: many; d_gene: .; v_gene: TRBV25-1; j_gene: TRBJ1-1; CDR3nt: TGTGCCAGCAGTGAATTCGCACTGGGGACCACTGAAGCTTTCTTT; CDR3aa: CASSEFALGTTEAFF
abundance: many; d_gene: .; v_gene: TRBV5-1; j_gene: TRBJ2-7; CDR3nt: TGCGCCAGCAGCCGGATGGGCTACGAGCAGTACTTC; CDR3aa: CASSRMGYEQYF
abundance: many; d_gene: TRBD1; v_gene: TRBV20-1; j_gene: TRBJ2-5; CDR3nt: TGCAGTGTTGAGGCGACAGGGGTGGAGACCCAGTACTTC; CDR3aa: CSVEATGVETQYF
abundance: many; d_gene: TRBD1; v_gene: TRBV10-3; j_gene: TRBJ1-4; CDR3nt: TGTGCCATCAGTACGGGACAGGCTAATGAAAAACTGTTTTTT; CDR3aa: CAISTGQANEKLFF
abundance: .; d_gene: .; v_gene: TRBV20-1; j_gene: TRBJ2-7; CDR3nt: TGCAGAGGGACAGTGGGGGGGTACGAGCAGTACTTC; CDR3aa: CRGTVGGYEQYF
abundance: many; d_gene: .; v_gene: TRBV6-1; j_gene: TRBJ2-1; CDR3nt: TGTGCCAGCAGTAGACTAAGTGGGTACAATGAGCAGTTCTTC; CDR3aa: CASSRLSGYNEQFF
abundance: many; d_gene: TRBD1; v_gene: TRBV18; j_gene: TRBJ2-7; CDR3nt: TGTGCCAGCTCACAAGGGGACAGGGGTTTAACCTACGAGCAGTACTTC; CDR3aa: CASSQGDRGLTYEQYF
abundance: many; d_gene: .; v_gene: TRBV6-2/TRBV6-3; j_gene: TRBJ2-7; CDR3nt: TGTGCCAGCAGTTATGTGCTTGAGGAGGACCCTGGCTCCTACGAGCAGTACTTC; CDR3aa: CASSYVLEEDPGSYEQYF
abundance: many; d_gene: .; v_gene: TRBV5-1; j_gene: TRBJ2-7; CDR3nt: TGCGCCAGCAATGGGGGGCTGTACGAGCAGTACTTC; CDR3aa: CASNGGLYEQYF
abundance: many; d_gene: .; v_gene: TRBV11-2; j_gene: TRBJ2-5; CDR3nt: TGTGCCAGCGCGGGATACCAAGAGACCCAGTACTTC; CDR3aa: CASAGYQETQYF
abundance: many; d_gene: .; v_gene: TRBV11-3; j_gene: TRBJ2-1; CDR3nt: TGTGCCAGCAGCTCAACCGGACTCTCCTACAATGAGCAGTTCTTC; CDR3aa: CASSSTGLSYNEQFF
abundance: many; d_gene: TRBD1; v_gene: TRBV6-1; j_gene: TRBJ1-3; CDR3nt: TGTGCCAGCAGAGAAACAGGGGGAGGAAACACCATATATTTT; CDR3aa: CASRETGGGNTIYF
abundance: .; d_gene: .; v_gene: TRBV7-9; j_gene: TRBJ1-2; CDR3nt: TGTGCCAGCAGCTTATTAGGGGACTCTGGCTACACCTTC; CDR3aa: CASSLLGDSGYTF
abundance: few; d_gene: TRBD1; v_gene: TRBV5-1; j_gene: TRBJ1-3; CDR3nt: TGCGCCAGCAGGACAGGGGATGGAAACACCATATATTTT; CDR3aa: CASRTGDGNTIYF
abundance: few; d_gene: .; v_gene: TRBV5-6; j_gene: TRBJ1-6; CDR3nt: TGTGCCAGCAGCAAGACGGCCAATTCACCCCTCCACTTT; CDR3aa: CASSKTANSPLHF
abundance: .; d_gene: .; v_gene: TRBV11-2; j_gene: TRBJ2-7; CDR3nt: TGTGCCAGCAGCTCCATGGGTAACGAGCAGTACTTC; CDR3aa: CASSSMGNEQYF
abundance: many; d_gene: TRBD2; v_gene: TRBV27; j_gene: TRBJ2-1; CDR3nt: TGTGCCAGCAGTTTCTCACTAGCGGGAGGGCCTTTTGAGCAGTTCTTC; CDR3aa: CASSFSLAGGPFEQFF
abundance: many; d_gene: .; v_gene: TRBV5-4; j_gene: TRBJ1-1; CDR3nt: TGTGCCAGCAGCCTGGAGGGGTGGGTAGGGGACACTGAAGCTTTCTTT; CDR3aa: CASSLEGWVGDTEAFF
abundance: .; d_gene: TRBD1; v_gene: TRBV11-2; j_gene: TRBJ2-1; CDR3nt: TGTGCCAGCAGCTTGGACAGGGGAGAATACAATGAGCAGTTCTTC; CDR3aa: CASSLDRGEYNEQFF
abundance: few; d_gene: .; v_gene: TRBV9; j_gene: TRBJ2-2; CDR3nt: TGTGCCAGCAGCGTCCAGGGTTCCGGGGAGCTGTTTTTT; CDR3aa: CASSVQGSGELFF
abundance: few; d_gene: TRBD1; v_gene: TRBV19; j_gene: TRBJ2-7; CDR3nt: TGTGCCAGTAGTCCCCGGGACAGGGAATCCTACGAGCAGTACTTC; CDR3aa: CASSPRDRESYEQYF
abundance: .; d_gene: TRBD2; v_gene: TRBV28; j_gene: TRBJ2-1; CDR3nt: TGTGCCAGCAGGGTGGGACTAGCGGGGTTGTCAAGCGATGAGCAGTTCTTC; CDR3aa: CASRVGLAGLSSDEQFF
abundance: .; d_gene: .; v_gene: TRBV10-3; j_gene: TRBJ2-1; CDR3nt: TGTGCCATCAGTGAGTCGAACGCTCCCGCTGAGCAGTTCTTC; CDR3aa: CAISESNAPAEQFF
abundance: many; d_gene: TRBD1; v_gene: TRBV20-1; j_gene: TRBJ2-2; CDR3nt: TGCAGTGCCGTAACAGGGGGCGCTGGCGGGGAGCTGTTTTTT; CDR3aa: CSAVTGGAGGELFF
abundance: few; d_gene: .; v_gene: TRBV14; j_gene: TRBJ2-7; CDR3nt: TGTGCCAGCAGCCCCTCTCTGGCGGGACCCTACGAGCAGTACTTC; CDR3aa: CASSPSLAGPYEQYF
abundance: many; d_gene: .; v_gene: TRBV10-3; j_gene: TRBJ1-1; CDR3nt: TGTGCCATCAGGCGAGACAGATCACAGTACACTGAAGCTTTCTTT; CDR3aa: CAIRRDRSQYTEAFF
abundance: many; d_gene: .; v_gene: TRBV5-8; j_gene: TRBJ2-3; CDR3nt: TGTGCCAGCAGCTTTGCCAGGGCGAGCACAGATACGCAGTATTTT; CDR3aa: CASSFARASTDTQYF
abundance: many; d_gene: .; v_gene: TRBV7-6; j_gene: TRBJ2-5; CDR3nt: TGTGCCAGCAGCTTACAGGGATCTGAGACCCAGTACTTC; CDR3aa: CASSLQGSETQYF